This T cell receptor (beta chain) was captured by sequencing in a study of T cell changes during pregnancy in multiple sclerosis. Profiling relied on immunoSEQ multiplex PCR, and the TCRdb table lists in-frame clones only, not all of them. Altogether about 100,000 clones are present, 80% to 95% being singletons, with the ten largest covering less than 2.5%. This receptor was identified in a female donor with multiple sclerosis, enrolled in a pregnancy study. The source material was peripheral blood, sampled after pregnancy.

The CDR3 protein is CASSSGLVSSADTQYF. The DNA for the CDR3 is TGTGCCAGCAGCTCTGGACTAGTCAGCTCCGCAGATACGCAGTATTTT. This chain joins TRBV5-4 and TRBJ2-3; 7 bases agree with TRBD2. V gave up 3 bases and J gave up 4 bases; unmatched junction bases: 11. Germline lookup yields CDR1 SGHNT and CDR2 YYREEE (reference sequence). The CDR3 totals 16 residues.